This T cell receptor (beta chain) was sequenced during a study of T cells after posttransplantation cyclophosphamide. General observations from the study: Donor CD8+ memory clones often dominated recipient blood repertoires at later times. TRB overlap between skin or GI tissue T cells and blood was limited. TRB clonality was highly associated with recipient CMV seropositivity and reactivation.

Germline V gene sequence: CDR1 MNHEY, CDR2 SVGAGI. The CDR3 runs 13 residues. V lost 2 bases to trimming and J lost 11 bases, with 15 bases between them. Regarding this clone: Its target is not known.

The naive gate required viable CD3+CD4+ or CD3+CD8+ cells with CCR7+CD45RA+CD45RO-CD95-CD27+CD28+ phenotype. This related bone marrow graft donor gave peripheral blood on the day of marrow donation. The table came from immunoSEQ multiplex PCR; TCRdb's copy has only in-frame clones and leaves some out. The table shows 34,000 or so clones, with 90% to 95% occurring only once. The rearrangement links TRBV6-5 to TRBJ1-1, with unresolved D. The sequence derives from a man aged 25-45 years in good health and a related stem cell transplant donor. Sequenced material: naive CD4+ T cells sorted from blood. DNA for the CDR3: TGTGCCAGCAGTTACCGGGAGGGTCCCGGTGCTTTCTTT. Translated: CASSYREGPGAFF.